This section outlines one T cell receptor (beta chain) sequence together with its context. Per the authors' pipeline: Reference gene primers were amplified, and this amplification served to estimate nucleated cell counts. Assay used: immunoSEQ multiplex PCR; TCRdb lists only in-frame clones, some missing. The DNA gave D and trimming, while V, J and clone size come from that table. The sample has tens of thousands of clones, around 92% seen once; the top ten hold about 8.1%. These data belong to a study of blood T cell repertoires in COVID-19. Germline CDR1 MNHEY, CDR2 SMNVEV (reference sequence). V lost 2 bases to trimming and J lost 2 bases, with 13 bases between them. CDR3 length equals 15 residues.

The specimen sequenced was peripheral blood. The receptor was derived from a human donor in a cohort sampled during active COVID-19. The V call is TRBV27, the J call TRBJ2-7; D possibly corresponds to TRBD1 (6 bases). The CDR3 loop reads CASSLGQIPTYEQYF. CDR3 DNA sequence: TGTGCCAGCAGTTTAGGACAGATTCCTACCTACGAGCAGTACTTC.